This T cell receptor (beta chain) was captured in a study of blood T cell repertoires in COVID-19. Study at large: Nucleic acid was either cDNA or gDNA, and it came from T cells, B-cell-depleted T cells, or PBMCs.

This clone has more than one count but fewer than ten. Some clones are missing from TCRdb's copy, which holds only in-frame ones; the method was immunoSEQ multiplex PCR. Here the sample spans roughly 80,000 clones, more than 75% being singletons. The source is a human donor in a cohort sampled during active COVID-19. The sample was peripheral blood.

The CDR3, as DNA: TGTGCCAGTAGCCTTACCGGACTGCCCTATGAGCCCCAGCATTTT. Translation gives CASSLTGLPYEPQHF. V gene TRBV19 combines with J gene TRBJ1-5; the D is unclear. V gave up 6 bases and J gave up 8 bases, with 20 bases separating them. Per the germline V gene, CDR1 is LNHDA and CDR2 is SQIVND (reference sequence). The CDR3 sequence is 15 residues long.